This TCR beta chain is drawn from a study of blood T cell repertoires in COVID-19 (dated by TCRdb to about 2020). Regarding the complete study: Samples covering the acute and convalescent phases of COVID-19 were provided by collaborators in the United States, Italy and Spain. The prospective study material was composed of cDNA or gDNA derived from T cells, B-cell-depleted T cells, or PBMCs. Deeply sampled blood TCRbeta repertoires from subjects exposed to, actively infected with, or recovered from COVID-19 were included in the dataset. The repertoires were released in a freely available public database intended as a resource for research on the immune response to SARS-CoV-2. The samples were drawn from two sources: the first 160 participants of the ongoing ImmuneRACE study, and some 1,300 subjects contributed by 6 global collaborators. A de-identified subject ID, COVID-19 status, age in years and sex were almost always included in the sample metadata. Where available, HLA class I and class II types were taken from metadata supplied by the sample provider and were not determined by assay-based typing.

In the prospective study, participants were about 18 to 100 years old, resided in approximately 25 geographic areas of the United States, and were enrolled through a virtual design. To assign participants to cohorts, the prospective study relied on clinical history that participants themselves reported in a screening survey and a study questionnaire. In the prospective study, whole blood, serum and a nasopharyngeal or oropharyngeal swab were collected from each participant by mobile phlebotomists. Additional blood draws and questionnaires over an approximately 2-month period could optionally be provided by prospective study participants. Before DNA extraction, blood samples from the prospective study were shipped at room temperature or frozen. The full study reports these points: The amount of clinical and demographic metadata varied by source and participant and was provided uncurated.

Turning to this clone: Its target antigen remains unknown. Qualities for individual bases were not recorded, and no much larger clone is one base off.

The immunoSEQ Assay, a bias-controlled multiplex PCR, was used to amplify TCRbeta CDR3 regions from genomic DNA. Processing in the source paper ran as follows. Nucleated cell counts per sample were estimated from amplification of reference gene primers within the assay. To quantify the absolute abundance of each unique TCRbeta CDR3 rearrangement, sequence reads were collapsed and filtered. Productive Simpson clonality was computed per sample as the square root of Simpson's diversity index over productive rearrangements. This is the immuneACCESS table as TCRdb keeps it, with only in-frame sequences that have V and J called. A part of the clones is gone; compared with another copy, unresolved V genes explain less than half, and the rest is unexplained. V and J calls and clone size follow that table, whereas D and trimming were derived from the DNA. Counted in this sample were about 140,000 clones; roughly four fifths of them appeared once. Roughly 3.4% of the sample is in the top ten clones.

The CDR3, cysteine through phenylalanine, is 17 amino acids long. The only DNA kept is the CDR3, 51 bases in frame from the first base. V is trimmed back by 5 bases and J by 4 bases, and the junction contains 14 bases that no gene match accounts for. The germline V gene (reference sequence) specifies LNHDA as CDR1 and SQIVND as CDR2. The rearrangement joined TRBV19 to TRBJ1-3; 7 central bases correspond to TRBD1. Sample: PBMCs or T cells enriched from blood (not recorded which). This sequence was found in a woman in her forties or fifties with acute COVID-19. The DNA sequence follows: TGTGCCAGTAGTCAACGGGACAGTATCTTATCCGGAAACACCATATATTTT. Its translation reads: CASSQRDSILSGNTIYF.